This T cell receptor beta chain was documented in a study of blood T cells in healthy people across ages. PCR was performed a second time for about 7 to 12 cycles using a sample-barcoded 5' primer and a J-beta primer mix. All samples yielded 3 million or more CDR3-containing paired-end reads. TCRdb reprocessed the 5' RACE reads with MiXCR, giving one entry per CDR3 protein. The sample has 950,000 to 1,200,000 distinct CDR3 sequences, about two fifths seen once. Healthy Russian Caucasian donors spanned ages about 6 to 100 years. Of note for this clonotype: Since a much larger clone is just one base distant, this may be a read error.

The CDR3 contains 16 residues. J gave up 4 bases and V 1 base, and 8 bases lay outside the gene matches. V gene TRBV12-3 or TRBV12-4 combines with J gene TRBJ2-3; 7 nucleotides align to TRBD1. The sequence derives from a man between 18 and 29 years old in good health. Sequenced input: blood. The CDR3 region has the DNA TGTGCCAGCAGTTTAGTTCCGGGACAGTCCGCAGATACGCAGTATTTT. It translates to CASSLVPGQSADTQYF.